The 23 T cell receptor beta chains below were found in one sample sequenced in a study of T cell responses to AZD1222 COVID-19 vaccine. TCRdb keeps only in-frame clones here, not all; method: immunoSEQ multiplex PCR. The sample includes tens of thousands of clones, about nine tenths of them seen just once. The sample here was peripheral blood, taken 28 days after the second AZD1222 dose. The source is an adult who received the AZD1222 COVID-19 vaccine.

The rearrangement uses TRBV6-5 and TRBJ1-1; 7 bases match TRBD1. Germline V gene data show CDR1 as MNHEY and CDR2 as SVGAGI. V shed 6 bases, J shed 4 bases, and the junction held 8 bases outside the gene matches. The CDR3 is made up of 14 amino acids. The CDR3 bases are TGTGCCAGCAGCCGACAGGGTGGGAGCACTGAAGCTTTCTTT. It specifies CASSRQGGSTEAFF.

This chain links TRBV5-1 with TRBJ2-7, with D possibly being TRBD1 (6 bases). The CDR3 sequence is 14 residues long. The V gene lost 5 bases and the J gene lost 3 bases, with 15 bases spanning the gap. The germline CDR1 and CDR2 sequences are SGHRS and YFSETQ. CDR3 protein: CASRRDIGVYEQYF. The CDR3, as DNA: TGCGCCAGCAGACGGGACATCGGTGTCTACGAGCAGTACTTC.

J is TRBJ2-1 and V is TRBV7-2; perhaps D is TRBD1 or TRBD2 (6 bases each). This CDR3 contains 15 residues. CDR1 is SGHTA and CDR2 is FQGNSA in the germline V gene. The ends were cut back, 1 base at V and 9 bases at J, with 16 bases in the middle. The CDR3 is CASSLVGGGWGEQFF. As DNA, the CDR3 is TGTGCCAGCAGCTTAGTGGGGGGCGGCTGGGGTGAGCAGTTCTTC.

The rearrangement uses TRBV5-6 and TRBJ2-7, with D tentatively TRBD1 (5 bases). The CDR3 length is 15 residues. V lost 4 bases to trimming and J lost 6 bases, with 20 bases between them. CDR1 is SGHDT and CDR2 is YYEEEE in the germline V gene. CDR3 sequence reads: CASSPQSQQVREQYF. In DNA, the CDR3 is TGTGCCAGCAGCCCACAATCCCAACAGGTTCGCGAGCAGTACTTC.

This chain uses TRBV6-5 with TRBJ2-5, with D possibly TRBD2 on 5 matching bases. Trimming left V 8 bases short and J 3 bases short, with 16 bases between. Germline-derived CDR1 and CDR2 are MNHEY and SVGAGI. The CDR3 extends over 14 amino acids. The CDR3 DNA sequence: TGTGCCAGCTGGGGAGCTAGCTTCAAAGAGACCCAGTACTTC. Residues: CASWGASFKETQYF.

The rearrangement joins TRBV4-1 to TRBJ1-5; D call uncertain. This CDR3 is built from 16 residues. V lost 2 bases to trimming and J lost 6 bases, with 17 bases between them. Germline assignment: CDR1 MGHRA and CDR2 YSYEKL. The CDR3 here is CASSQIASVERQPQHF. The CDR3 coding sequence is TGCGCCAGCAGCCAAATTGCGTCTGTCGAGCGTCAGCCCCAGCATTTT.

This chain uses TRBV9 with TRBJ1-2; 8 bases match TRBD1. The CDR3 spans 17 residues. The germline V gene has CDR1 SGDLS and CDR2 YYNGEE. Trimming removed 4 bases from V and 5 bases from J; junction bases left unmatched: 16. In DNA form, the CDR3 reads TGTGCCAGCAGCCCTAGGCAGGGTGACAGGGGATCGTATGGCTACACCTTC. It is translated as CASSPRQGDRGSYGYTF.

This CDR3 reads CASSESSGGMTQYF. The CDR3 DNA sequence: TGCGCCAGCAGTGAGTCTAGCGGGGGTATGACCCAGTACTTC. The V call is TRBV10-1, the J call TRBJ2-5; TRBD2 aligns across 9 bases. The germline CDR1 and CDR2 sequences are WNHNN and SYGVQD (reference sequence). The CDR3 has 14 amino acids. Trimming at V came to 0 bases and at J to 7 bases, leaving 3 bases not matched to a gene.

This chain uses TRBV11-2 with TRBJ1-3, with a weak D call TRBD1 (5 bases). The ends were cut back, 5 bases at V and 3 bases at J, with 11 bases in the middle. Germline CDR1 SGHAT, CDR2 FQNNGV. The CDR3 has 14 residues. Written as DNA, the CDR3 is TGTGCCAGCAGCCCTCTAAGGGGTGGAAACACCATATATTTT. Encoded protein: CASSPLRGGNTIYF.

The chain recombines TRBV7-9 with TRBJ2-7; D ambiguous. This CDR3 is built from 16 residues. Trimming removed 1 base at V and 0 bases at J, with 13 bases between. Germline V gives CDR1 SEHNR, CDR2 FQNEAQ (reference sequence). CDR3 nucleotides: TGTGCCAGCAGCTTAGATGGCCTTCAAAGCTCCTACGAGCAGTACGTC. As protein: CASSLDGLQSSYEQYV.

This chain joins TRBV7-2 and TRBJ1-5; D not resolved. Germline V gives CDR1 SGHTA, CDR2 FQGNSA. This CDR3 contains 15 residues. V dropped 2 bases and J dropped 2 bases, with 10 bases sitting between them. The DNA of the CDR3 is TGTGCCAGCAGCTTATCCCGCAACGGCAATCAGCCCCAGCATTTT. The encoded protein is CASSLSRNGNQPQHF.

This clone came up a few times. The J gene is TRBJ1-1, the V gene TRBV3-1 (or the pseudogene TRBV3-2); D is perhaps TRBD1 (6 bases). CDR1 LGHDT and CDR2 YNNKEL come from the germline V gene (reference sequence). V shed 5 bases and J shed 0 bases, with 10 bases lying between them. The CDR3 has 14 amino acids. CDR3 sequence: CASSYGGMNTEAFF. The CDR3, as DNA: TGTGCCAGCAGCTATGGGGGCATGAACACTGAAGCTTTCTTT.

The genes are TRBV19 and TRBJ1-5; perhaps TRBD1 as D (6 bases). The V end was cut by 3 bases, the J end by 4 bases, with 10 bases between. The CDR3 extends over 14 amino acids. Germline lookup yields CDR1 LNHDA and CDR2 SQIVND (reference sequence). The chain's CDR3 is CASSIGQLNQPQHF. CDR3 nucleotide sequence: TGTGCCAGTAGTATCGGACAGCTGAATCAGCCCCAGCATTTT.

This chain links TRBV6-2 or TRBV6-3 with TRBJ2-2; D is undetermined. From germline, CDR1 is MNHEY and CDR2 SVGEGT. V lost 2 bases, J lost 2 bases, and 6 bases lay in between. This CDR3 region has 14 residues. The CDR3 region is CASSYATNTGELFF. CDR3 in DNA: TGTGCCAGCAGTTACGCGACAAACACCGGGGAGCTGTTTTTT.

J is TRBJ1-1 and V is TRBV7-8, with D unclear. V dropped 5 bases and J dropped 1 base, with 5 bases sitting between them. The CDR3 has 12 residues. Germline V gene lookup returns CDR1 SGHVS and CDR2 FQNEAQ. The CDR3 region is CASSHRNTEAFF. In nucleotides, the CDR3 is TGTGCCAGCAGCCACAGGAACACTGAAGCTTTCTTT.

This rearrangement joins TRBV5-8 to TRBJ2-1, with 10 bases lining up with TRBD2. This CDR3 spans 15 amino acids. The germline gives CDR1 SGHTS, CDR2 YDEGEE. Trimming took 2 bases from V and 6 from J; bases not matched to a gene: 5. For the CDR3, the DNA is TGTGCCAGCAGCTTAGCGGGGGGGCTATTCAATGAGCAGTTCTTC. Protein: CASSLAGGLFNEQFF.

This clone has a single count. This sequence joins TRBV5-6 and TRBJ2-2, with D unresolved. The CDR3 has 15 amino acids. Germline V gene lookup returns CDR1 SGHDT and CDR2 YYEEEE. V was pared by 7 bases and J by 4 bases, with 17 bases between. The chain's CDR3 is CASHPGRLTTGELFF. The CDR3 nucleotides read TGTGCCAGCCACCCTGGACGGCTCACCACCGGGGAGCTGTTTTTT.

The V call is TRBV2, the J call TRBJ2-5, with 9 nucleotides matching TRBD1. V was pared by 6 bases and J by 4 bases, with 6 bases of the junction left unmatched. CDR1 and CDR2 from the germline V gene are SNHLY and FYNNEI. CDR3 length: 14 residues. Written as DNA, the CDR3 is TGTGCCAGCAGAGCGACAGGGGGTAGAGAGACCCAGTACTTC. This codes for CASRATGGRETQYF. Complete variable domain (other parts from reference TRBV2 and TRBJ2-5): EPEVTQTPSHQVTQMGQEVILRCVPISNHLYFYWYRQILGQKVEFLVSFYNNEISEKSEIFDDQFSVERPDGSNFTLKIRSTKLEDSAMYFCASRATGGRETQYFGPGTRLLVL.

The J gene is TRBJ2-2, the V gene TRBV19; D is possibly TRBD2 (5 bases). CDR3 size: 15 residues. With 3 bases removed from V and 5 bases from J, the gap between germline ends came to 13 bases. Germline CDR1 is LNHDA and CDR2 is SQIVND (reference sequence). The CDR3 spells CASSIGSGGTGELFF. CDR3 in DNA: TGTGCCAGTAGTATTGGGTCAGGCGGGACCGGGGAGCTGTTTTTT.

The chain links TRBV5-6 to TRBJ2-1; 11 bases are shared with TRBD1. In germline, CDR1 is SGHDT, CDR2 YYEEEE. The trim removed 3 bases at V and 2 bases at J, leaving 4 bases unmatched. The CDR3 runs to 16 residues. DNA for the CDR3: TGTGCCAGCAGCTCTGAGGGACAGGGGGCCTACAATGAGCAGTTCTTC. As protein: CASSSEGQGAYNEQFF. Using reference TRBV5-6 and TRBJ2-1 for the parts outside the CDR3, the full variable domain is DAGVTQSPTHLIKTRGQQVTLRCSPKSGHDTVSWYQQALGQGPQFIFQYYEEEERQRGNFPDRFSGHQFPNYSSELNVNALLLGDSALYLCASSSEGQGAYNEQFFGPGTRLTVL.

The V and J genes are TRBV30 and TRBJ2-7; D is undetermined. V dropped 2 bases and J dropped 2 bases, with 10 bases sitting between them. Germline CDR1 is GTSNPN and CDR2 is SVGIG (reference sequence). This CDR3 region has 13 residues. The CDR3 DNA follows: TGTGCCTGGAGTTTGGATGATGCCTACGAGCAGTACTTC. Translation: CAWSLDDAYEQYF.

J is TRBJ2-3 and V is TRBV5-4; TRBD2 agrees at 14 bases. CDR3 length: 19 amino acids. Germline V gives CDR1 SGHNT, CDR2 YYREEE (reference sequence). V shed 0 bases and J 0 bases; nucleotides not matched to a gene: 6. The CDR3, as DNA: TGTGCCAGCAGCTTGGCGGGGACTAGCGGGGGCCCTAGCACAGATACGCAGTATTTT. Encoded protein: CASSLAGTSGGPSTDTQYF.

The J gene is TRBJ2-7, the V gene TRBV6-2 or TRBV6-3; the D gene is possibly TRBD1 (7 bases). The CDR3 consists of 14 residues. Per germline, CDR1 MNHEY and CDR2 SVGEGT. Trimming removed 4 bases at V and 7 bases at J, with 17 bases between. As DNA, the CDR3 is TGTGCCAGCAGTTTAGGAGGGGGCGCGGGAGAGCAGTACTTC. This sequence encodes CASSLGGGAGEQYF.